This is a list of T cell receptor beta chains from one sample in a study of T cells after yellow fever vaccination. MiXCR, applied by TCRdb to the 5' RACE reads, yields one record per CDR3 protein. Of about 300,000 distinct CDR3 sequences in the sample, roughly 7% were seen once. The source material was PBMCs, sampled around 45 days after the first yellow fever vaccination. The receptors come from a man aged 18 to 30 who received the YFV17D yellow fever vaccine. Both conserved end residues are part of each CDR3. A D gene is named only where the DNA matches it firmly. Clone size appears in some rows only: once, few, many, or a class for an expanded clone.

.	few	TRBV7-8	TRBJ1-1	TGTGCCAGCAGCCCCGGACTGGGCCAAGCTTTCTTT	CASSPGLGQAFF
TRBD1	.	TRBV12-3/TRBV12-4	TRBJ1-6	TGTGCCAGCAGGGAACCGGGACAGGGGTATTCACCCCTCCACTTT	CASREPGQGYSPLHF
.	.	TRBV5-1	TRBJ1-6	TGCGCCAGCAGCTTGGATCGAGTCGGAGATTCACCCCTCCACTTT	CASSLDRVGDSPLHF
.	.	TRBV11-2	TRBJ2-4	TGTGCCAGCAGCCCAAGACAGACTCTCAGAACCCTAGCCAAAAACATTCAGTACTTC	CASSPRQTLRTLAKNIQYF
TRBD1	few	TRBV15	TRBJ1-1	TGTGCCACCAGCAGAAACGGACAGGGCACTGAAGCTTTCTTT	CATSRNGQGTEAFF
.	.	TRBV28	TRBJ1-1	TGTGCCAGCACCCCGCCGGCAGGGAACACTGAAGCTTTCTTT	CASTPPAGNTEAFF
.	few	TRBV5-1	TRBJ1-2	TGCGCCAGCAGCTTGGAGGCAGGGAACGGGGCCTACACCTTC	CASSLEAGNGAYTF
TRBD1	.	TRBV5-1	TRBJ1-1	TGCGCCAGCAGCCCGAGGACAGGGTTGAACACTGAAGCTTTCTTT	CASSPRTGLNTEAFF
.	.	TRBV6-5	TRBJ1-2	TGTGCCAGCAGTTACTCGTTAGCGGGTTTCTATGGCTACACCTTC	CASSYSLAGFYGYTF
.	many	TRBV7-8	TRBJ1-1	TGTGCCAGCCAGGGGCTGACTGAAGCTTTCTTT	CASQGLTEAFF
.	many	TRBV7-2	TRBJ2-3	TGTGCCAGCCTTGGAAAAGGGGATACGCAGTATTTT	CASLGKGDTQYF
TRBD2	many	TRBV4-3	TRBJ2-3	TGCGCCAGCAGCCCCCAGCGGGGGAACACAGATACGCAGTATTTT	CASSPQRGNTDTQYF
TRBD1	.	TRBV4-1	TRBJ1-2	TGCGCCAGCAGCCTTTTGTCCGGGACAGGGATTAACTATGGCTACACCTTC	CASSLLSGTGINYGYTF
.	few	TRBV4-3	TRBJ2-2	TGCGCCAGCAGCCAAGGACTGACGAACACCGGGGAGCTGTTTTTT	CASSQGLTNTGELFF
.	.	TRBV6-5	TRBJ2-3	TGTGCCAGCAGTTACTCTGATGAACTTGGAGATACGCAGTATTTT	CASSYSDELGDTQYF
.	.	TRBV7-4	TRBJ1-5	TGTGCCAGCAGCTCCCTCGATAGCAATCAGCCCCAGCATTTT	CASSSLDSNQPQHF
.	many	TRBV7-2	TRBJ2-3	TGTGCCAGCAGCCCCGCTCCCTCAGATACGCAGTATTTT	CASSPAPSDTQYF
TRBD2	medium-sized	TRBV7-2	TRBJ2-5	TGTGCCAGCAGCGGGAAGGGACTAGCGGGAGAGACCCAGTACTTC	CASSGKGLAGETQYF
TRBD2	.	TRBV20-1	TRBJ2-2	TGCAGTGCTGTGACTAGCGGGGTATTGGGCGGGGAGCTGTTTTTT	CSAVTSGVLGGELFF
TRBD1	many	TRBV2	TRBJ2-3	TGTGCCAGCAGGGACAGGGGAAGCGCAGATACGCAGTATTTT	CASRDRGSADTQYF
.	many	TRBV6-2/TRBV6-3	TRBJ2-2	TGTGCCAGCAGTTATTGGTTGGGTACCGGGGAGCTGTTTTTT	CASSYWLGTGELFF
TRBD1	many	TRBV6-1	TRBJ2-1	TGTGCCAGCAGACCTACAGGGGACCTTTACAATGAGCAGTTCTTC	CASRPTGDLYNEQFF
.	.	TRBV5-6	TRBJ1-2	TGTGCCAGCAGCTTGGACAGGGTTTTTGATGGCTACACCTTC	CASSLDRVFDGYTF
TRBD1	.	TRBV7-2	TRBJ2-5	TGTGCCAGCAGCCTCAGACCGGGACAGGGAGGGACCCAGTACTTC	CASSLRPGQGGTQYF
.	many	TRBV12-3/TRBV12-4	TRBJ2-2	TGTGCCAGCAGTCGCCCGAAGGGGGGGATCACCGGGGAGCTGTTTTTT	CASSRPKGGITGELFF
TRBD1	.	TRBV2	TRBJ1-2	TGTGCCTCCCTATTTGGACAGGGGGCGCGTGGCTACACCTTC	CASLFGQGARGYTF
TRBD2	few	TRBV5-4	TRBJ2-3	TGTGCCAGCAGCTCCCCCTTCGCGGGGGGCCAGGCTCTAACAGATACGCAGTATTTT	CASSSPFAGGQALTDTQYF
TRBD2	many	TRBV7-2	TRBJ2-5	TGTGCCAGCAGCACCGGACTAGCGTATGAGACCCAGTACTTC	CASSTGLAYETQYF
.	.	TRBV6-5	TRBJ1-2	TGTGCCAGCAGTTACGGGGCGGGTCCTGATGGCTACACCTTC	CASSYGAGPDGYTF
TRBD1	few	TRBV7-3	TRBJ2-2	TGTGCCAGCAGTCCACAGGGGGTTACCGGGGAGCTGTTTTTT	CASSPQGVTGELFF
.	few	TRBV25-1	TRBJ2-7	TGTGCCAGCAGTGAATCGGACTCTACTTCCTACGAGCAGTACTTC	CASSESDSTSYEQYF
.	.	TRBV4-1	TRBJ2-1	TGCGCCAGCAGCCAATATATTGACAAATTTCACAATGAGCAGTTCTTC	CASSQYIDKFHNEQFF
TRBD1	few	TRBV19	TRBJ1-1	TGTGCCAGTAGTATAGCCGGACAGGGAAAAGCTTTCTTT	CASSIAGQGKAFF
.	.	TRBV12-3/TRBV12-4	TRBJ1-2	TGTGCCAGCAGTTTAGGAGGGGCCGGCTACACCTTC	CASSLGGAGYTF
.	many	TRBV5-1	TRBJ2-1	TGCGCCAGCAGCTTGGGACCAACCAATGAGCAGTTCTTC	CASSLGPTNEQFF
TRBD2	many	TRBV5-6	TRBJ2-5	TGTGCCAGCAGCTTGGCGACTAGCGGGGGGCGAGCCCGAGAGACCCAGTACTTC	CASSLATSGGRARETQYF
TRBD2	.	TRBV20-1	TRBJ2-1	TGCAGTGCAAGGACTAGCGGGGGGCCTAATGAGCAGTTCTTC	CSARTSGGPNEQFF
.	.	TRBV27	TRBJ1-6	TGTGCCAGCAGTTTATGGCAGTCGGGGAATTCACCCCTCCACTTT	CASSLWQSGNSPLHF
.	many	TRBV27	TRBJ2-5	TGTGCCAGCAGTTTCGGCACTAATAAGAGGGAGACCCAGTACTTC	CASSFGTNKRETQYF
.	.	TRBV7-6	TRBJ2-5	TGTGCCAGCAGCTCTCCATCATCCCCCGAGACCCAGTACTTC	CASSSPSSPETQYF